Listed below are T cell receptor beta chains from one sample, sequenced in a study of shared clonotypes between healthy human individuals. TCRdb's table, derived via immunoSEQ multiplex PCR, lists solely in-frame clones and lacks some. The table lists about 820,000 clones, around 92% of them singletons. Sequencing input: naive CD8+ T cells sorted from blood. The receptors were sampled from a man younger than 40 in good health. The CDR3 runs from the conserved cysteine through the conserved F or W. Clone size appears in some rows only: once, few, many, or a class for an expanded clone.

>-|TRBV19
CASSIGTAGGELFF
>-|TRBV5-1
CASSLGGILTYYEQYF
>-|TRBV10-2
CASSRGRTEAFF
>-|TRBV28
CASRDSLSNTGELFF
>-|TRBV6-1
CASSEWWSTDTQYF
>-|TRBV5-4
CASSQGNTEAFF
>-|TRBV4-3
CASSQEYELGRVEETQYF
>-|TRBV7-9
CASSRFAGEVADTQYF
>-|TRBV15
CATSRDQRDTQYF
>-|TRBV4-3
CASSQDSSGRARGEQYF
>-|TRBV30
CAWSEGLAHPISSYNEQFF
>-|TRBV28
CASSSLGTGIGETQYF
>-|TRBV27
CASSFRRGSYEQYF
>-|TRBV9
CASSVNPRTGYTF
>-|TRBV25-1
CASSYPQTSGQAYEQYF
>-|TRBV9
CASGAPGEQFF
>-|TRBV6-6
CASSDGNGVRDEQYF
>-|TRBV6-4
CASTRLAGRAYEQYF
>-|TRBV7-9
CASSLETGGWNAEAFF
>-|TRBV5-1
CASSRPDYEQYF
>-|TRBV28
CASSFRGQGYQPQHF
>-|TRBV29-1
CSVETQGRESEQYF
>-|TRBV28
CASRGAQGPEEKLFF
>once|TRBV5-8
CASSALTGGGPTDTQYF
>once|TRBV29-1
CSVDIYNEQFF
>-|TRBV5-4
CASSPAAGFYEQYF
>-|TRBV27
CASSLAGAGELFF
>-|TRBV7-9
CASSLGVSDTQYF
>-|TRBV28
CASSALAGSQNEQFF
>-|TRBV7-2
CASSLHPVSEAFF
>once|TRBV6-1
CASSEFGGTPYEQYF
>once|TRBV28
CASSLREVGDGYTF
>-|TRBV9
CASSVSGVTGELFF
>-|TRBV27
CASSLDKGNEQFF
>-|TRBV28
CASSEEQGSSSYNEQFF
>-|TRBV21-1
CASPHQYNEQFF
>once|TRBV9
CASSVSRTGAGNTIYF
>-|TRBV5-6
CASSADSHYGYTF
>-|TRBV7-8
CASSLGPDYEQYF
>-|TRBV6-6
CASNHDRGLGEQYF
>-|TRBV4-1
CASSEGAGDSYEQYF
>-|TRBV5-5
CASSFLLYNEQFF
>-|TRBV11-1
CASSPGGLGRDYEQYF
>-|TRBV18
CASSRRALQETQYF
>-|TRBV11-2
CASSLGVGNEQFF